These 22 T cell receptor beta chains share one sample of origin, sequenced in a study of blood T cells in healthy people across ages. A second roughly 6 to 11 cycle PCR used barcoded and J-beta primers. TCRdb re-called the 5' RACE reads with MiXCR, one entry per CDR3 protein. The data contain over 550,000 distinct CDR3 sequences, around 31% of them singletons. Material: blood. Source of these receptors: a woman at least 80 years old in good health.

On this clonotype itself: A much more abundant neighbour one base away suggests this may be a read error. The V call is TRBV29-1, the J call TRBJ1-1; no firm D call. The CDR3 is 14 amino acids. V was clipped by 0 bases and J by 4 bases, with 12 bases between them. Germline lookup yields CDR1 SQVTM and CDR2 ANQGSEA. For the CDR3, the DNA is TGCAGCGTTGAAGAAAAGAAGGGAAGCACTGAAGCTTTCTTT. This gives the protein CSVEEKKGSTEAFF.

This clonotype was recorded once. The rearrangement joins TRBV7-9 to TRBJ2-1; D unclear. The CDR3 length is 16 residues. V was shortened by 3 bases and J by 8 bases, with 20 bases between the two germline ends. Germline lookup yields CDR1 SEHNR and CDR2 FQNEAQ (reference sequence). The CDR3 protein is CASSFFGWLVVDEQFF. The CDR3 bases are TGTGCCAGCAGCTTTTTCGGCTGGCTGGTGGTAGATGAGCAGTTCTTC.

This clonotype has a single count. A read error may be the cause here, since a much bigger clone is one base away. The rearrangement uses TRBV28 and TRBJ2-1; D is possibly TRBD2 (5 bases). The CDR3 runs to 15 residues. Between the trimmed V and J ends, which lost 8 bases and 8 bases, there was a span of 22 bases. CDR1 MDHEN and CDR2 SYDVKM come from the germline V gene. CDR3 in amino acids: CASGSTTKVNDEQFF. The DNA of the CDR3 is TGTGCCAGCGGTTCCACGACTAAGGTTAACGATGAGCAGTTCTTC. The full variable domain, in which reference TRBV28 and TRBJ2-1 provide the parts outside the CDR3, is DVKVTQSSRYLVKRTGEKVFLECVQDMDHENMFWYRQDPGLGLRLIYFSYDVKMKEKGDIPEGYSVSREKKERFSLILESASTNQTSMYLCASGSTTKVNDEQFFGPGTRLTVL.

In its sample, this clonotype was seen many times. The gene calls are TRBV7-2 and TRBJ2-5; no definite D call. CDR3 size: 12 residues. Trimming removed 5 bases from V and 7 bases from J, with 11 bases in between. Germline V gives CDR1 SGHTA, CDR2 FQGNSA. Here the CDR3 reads CASSQYAGTQYF. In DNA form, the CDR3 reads TGTGCCAGCAGCCAATACGCTGGGACCCAGTACTTC.

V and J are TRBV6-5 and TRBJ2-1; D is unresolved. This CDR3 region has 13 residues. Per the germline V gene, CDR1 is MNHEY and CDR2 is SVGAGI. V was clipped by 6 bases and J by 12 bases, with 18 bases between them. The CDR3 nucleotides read TGTGCCAGCAGCCCCCGCAGCTCCTACGCGCAGTTCTTC. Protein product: CASSPRSSYAQFF.

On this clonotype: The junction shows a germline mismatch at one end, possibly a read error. DNA of the CDR3: TGTGCCAGCAGCCTAACACGGGCGGGGAGCAATCGGCCCCAGCATTTT. The encoded protein is CASSLTRAGSNRPQHF. The V gene is TRBV7-2, the J gene TRBJ1-5; unclear D gene. The CDR3 totals 16 residues. Germline lookup yields CDR1 SGHTA and CDR2 FQGNSA. The complete variable domain, with remaining parts taken from reference TRBV7-2 and TRBJ1-5, reads GAGVSQSPSNKVTEKGKDVELRCDPISGHTALYWYRQSLGQGLEFLIYFQGNSAPDKSGLPSDRFSAERTGGSVSTLTIQRTQQEDSAVYLCASSLTRAGSNRPQHFGDGTRLSIL.

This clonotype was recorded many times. CDR3 region: CASSTRQGASGELFF. The CDR3 nucleotides are TGTGCCAGCAGTACTAGACAGGGAGCATCCGGGGAGCTGTTTTTT. The chain carries TRBV28 and TRBJ2-2; 7 bases map to TRBD1. The CDR3 has 15 amino acids. CDR1 and CDR2 from the germline V gene are MDHEN and SYDVKM. Trimming cost V 5 bases and J 6 bases; bases outside gene matches: 9.

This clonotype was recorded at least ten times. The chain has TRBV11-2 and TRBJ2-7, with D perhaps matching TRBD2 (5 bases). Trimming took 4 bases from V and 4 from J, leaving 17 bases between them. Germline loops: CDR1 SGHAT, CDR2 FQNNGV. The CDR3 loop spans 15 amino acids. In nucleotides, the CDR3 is TGTGCCAGCAGCTCCTTCGGGAATCGGGAATACGAGCAGTACTTC. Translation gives CASSSFGNREYEQYF.

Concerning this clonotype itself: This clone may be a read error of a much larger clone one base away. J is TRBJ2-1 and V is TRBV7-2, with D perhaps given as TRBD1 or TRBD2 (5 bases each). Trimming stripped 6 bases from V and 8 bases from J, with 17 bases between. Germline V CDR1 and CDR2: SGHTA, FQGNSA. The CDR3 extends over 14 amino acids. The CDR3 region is CASSRASRAYEQFF. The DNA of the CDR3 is TGTGCCAGCAGTCGGGCTAGCAGGGCCTATGAGCAGTTCTTC.

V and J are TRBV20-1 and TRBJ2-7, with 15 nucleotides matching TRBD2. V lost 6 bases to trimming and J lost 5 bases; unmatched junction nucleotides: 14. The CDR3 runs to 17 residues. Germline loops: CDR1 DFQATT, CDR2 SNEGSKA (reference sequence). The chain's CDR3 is CSAIRTSGRALDNEQYF. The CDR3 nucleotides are TGCAGTGCAATCCGGACTAGCGGGAGGGCCCTCGATAACGAGCAGTACTTC.

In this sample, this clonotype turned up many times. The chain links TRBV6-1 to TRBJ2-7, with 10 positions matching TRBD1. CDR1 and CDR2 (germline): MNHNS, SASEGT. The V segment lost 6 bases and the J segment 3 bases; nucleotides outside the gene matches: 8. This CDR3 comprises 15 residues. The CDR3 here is CASSYRDRGDYEQYF. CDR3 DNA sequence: TGTGCCAGCAGCTACCGGGACAGGGGAGACTACGAGCAGTACTTC.

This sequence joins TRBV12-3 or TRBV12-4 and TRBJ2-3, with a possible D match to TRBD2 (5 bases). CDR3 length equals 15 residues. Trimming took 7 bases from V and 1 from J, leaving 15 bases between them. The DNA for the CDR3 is TGTGCCAGCACCGGGGAACACCTCCGCACAGATACGCAGTATTTT. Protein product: CASTGEHLRTDTQYF.

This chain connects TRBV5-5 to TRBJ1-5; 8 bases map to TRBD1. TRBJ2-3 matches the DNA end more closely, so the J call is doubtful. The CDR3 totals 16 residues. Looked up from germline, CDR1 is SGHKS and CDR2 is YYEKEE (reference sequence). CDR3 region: CASSSGQGNSNQPQYF. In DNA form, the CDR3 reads TGTGCCAGCAGCTCAGGACAGGGCAATAGCAATCAGCCCCAGTATTTT.

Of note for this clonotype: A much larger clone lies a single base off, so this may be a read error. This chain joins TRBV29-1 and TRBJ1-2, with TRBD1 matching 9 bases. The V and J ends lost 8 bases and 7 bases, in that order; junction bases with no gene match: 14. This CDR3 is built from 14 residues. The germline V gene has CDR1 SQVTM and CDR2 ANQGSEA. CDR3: CSTTDGQGSGGYTF. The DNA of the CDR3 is TGCAGCACCACGGACGGACAGGGGAGTGGTGGCTACACCTTC. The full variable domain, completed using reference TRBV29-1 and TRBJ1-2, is SAVISQKPSRDICQRGTSLTIQCQVDSQVTMMFWYRQQPGQSLTLIATANQGSEATYESGFVIDKFPISRPNLTFSTLTVSNMSPEDSSIYLCSTTDGQGSGGYTFGSGTRLTVV.

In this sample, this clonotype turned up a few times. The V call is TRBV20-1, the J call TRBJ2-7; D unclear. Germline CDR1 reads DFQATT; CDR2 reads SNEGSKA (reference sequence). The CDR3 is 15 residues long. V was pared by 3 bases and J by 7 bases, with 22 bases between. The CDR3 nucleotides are TGCAGTGCTAGGTACTTCGACTCTCCCTACAATGAGCAGTACTTC. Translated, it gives CSARYFDSPYNEQYF.

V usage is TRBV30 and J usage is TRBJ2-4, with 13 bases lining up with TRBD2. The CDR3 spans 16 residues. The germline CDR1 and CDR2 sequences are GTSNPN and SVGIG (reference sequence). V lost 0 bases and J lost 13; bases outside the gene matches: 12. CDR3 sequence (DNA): TGTGCCTGGAGTGTAAGGGGACTAGCGGGGACCTACGGGCAGTACTTC. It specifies CAWSVRGLAGTYGQYF.

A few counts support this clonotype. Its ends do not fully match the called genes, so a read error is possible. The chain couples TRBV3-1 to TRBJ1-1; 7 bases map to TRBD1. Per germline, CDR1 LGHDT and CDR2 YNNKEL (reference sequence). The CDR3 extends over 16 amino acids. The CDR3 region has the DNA TGCGCCAGCAACCAATACGGTCGACAGGGGAACACTGAAGCTTTCTTT. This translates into CASNQYGRQGNTEAFF.

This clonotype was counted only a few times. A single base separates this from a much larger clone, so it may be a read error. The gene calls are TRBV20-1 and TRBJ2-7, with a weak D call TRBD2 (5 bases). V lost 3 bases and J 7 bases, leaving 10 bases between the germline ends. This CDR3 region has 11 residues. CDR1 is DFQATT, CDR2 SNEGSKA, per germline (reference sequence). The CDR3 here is CSASRPGEQYF. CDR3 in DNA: TGCAGTGCTAGCCGCCCGGGGGAGCAGTACTTC.

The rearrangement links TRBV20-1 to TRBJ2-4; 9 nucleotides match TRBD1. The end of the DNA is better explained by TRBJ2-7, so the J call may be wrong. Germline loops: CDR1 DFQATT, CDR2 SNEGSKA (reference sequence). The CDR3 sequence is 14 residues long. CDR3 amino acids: CSASGTGSAYEQYF. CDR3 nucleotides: TGCAGTGCTAGTGGGACAGGGTCAGCCTACGAGCAGTACTTC.

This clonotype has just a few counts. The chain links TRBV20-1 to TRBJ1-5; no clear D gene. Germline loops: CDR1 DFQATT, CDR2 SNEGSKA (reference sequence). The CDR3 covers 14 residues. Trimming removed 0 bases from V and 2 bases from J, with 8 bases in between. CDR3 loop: CSARDRRGNQPQHF. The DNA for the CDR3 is TGCAGTGCTAGAGATAGAAGGGGCAATCAGCCCCAGCATTTT.

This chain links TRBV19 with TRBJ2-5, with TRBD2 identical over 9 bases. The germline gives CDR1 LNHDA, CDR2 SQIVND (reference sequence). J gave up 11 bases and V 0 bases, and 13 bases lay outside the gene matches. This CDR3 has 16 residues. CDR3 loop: CASSIDASGEYNEQYF. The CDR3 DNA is TGTGCCAGTAGTATAGATGCTAGCGGGGAGTACAATGAGCAGTACTTC. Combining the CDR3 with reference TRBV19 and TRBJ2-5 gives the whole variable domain DGGITQSPKYLFRKEGQNVTLSCEQNLNHDAMYWYRQDPGQGLRLIYYSQIVNDFQKGDIAEGYSVSREKKESFPLTVTSAQKNPTAFYLCASSIDASGEYNEQYFGPGTRLLVL.

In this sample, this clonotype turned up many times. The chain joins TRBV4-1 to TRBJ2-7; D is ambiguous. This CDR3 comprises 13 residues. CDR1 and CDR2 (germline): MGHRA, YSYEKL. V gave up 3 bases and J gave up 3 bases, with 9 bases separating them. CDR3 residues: CASSQNRFYEQYF. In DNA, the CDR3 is TGCGCCAGCAGCCAGAATCGGTTCTACGAGCAGTACTTC.